The rows below give T cell receptor beta chains drawn from one sample of a study of CD8+CD57+ T cells in acquired aplastic anemia. Each CDR3 protein is one row after TCRdb ran MiXCR on the reads. The sample records more than 150,000 distinct CDR3 sequences, around 47% being singletons. Sequences were obtained from sorted CD4+, CD8+, or CD8+CD57+ T cells (not recorded which) from PBMCs. Receptor source: a human donor with aplastic anemia. Each CDR3 is given with its conserved first and last residue. A D gene is named only where the DNA matches it firmly. Size is stated for part of the rows, as once, few or many counts, or as a class when the clone is expanded.

j_call d_call clone_size v_call cdr3_length cdr3_aa cdr3_nt
TRBJ1-2 TRBD1 . TRBV7-7 15 CASSLHRGPEGGYTF TGTGCTAGCAGCCTCCACAGGGGGCCCGAGGGTGGCTACACCTTC
TRBJ2-3 TRBD2 many TRBV20-1 16 CSARSTSGSGADTQYF TGCAGTGCTAGATCTACTAGCGGCAGTGGGGCAGATACGCAGTATTTT
TRBJ2-1 TRBD2 many TRBV5-1 15 CASSLTGGPYNEQFF TGCGCCAGCAGCTTAACGGGGGGACCATACAATGAGCAGTTCTTC
TRBJ1-5 TRBD1 . TRBV19 13 CASRADRREPQHF TGTGCCAGTAGGGCGGACAGGAGGGAGCCCCAGCATTTT
TRBJ2-5 . . TRBV2 15 CASSVGGGGRETQYF TGTGCCAGCAGTGTTGGGGGGGGGGGCCGGGAGACCCAGTACTTC
TRBJ1-6 . . TRBV27 12 CASKQYNSPLHF TGTGCCAGCAAACAGTATAATTCACCCCTCCACTTT
TRBJ2-5 . . TRBV15 15 CATSILTGNGETQYF TGTGCCACCAGCATCCTCACGGGAAACGGAGAGACCCAGTACTTC
TRBJ2-3 . . TRBV11-2 12 CASSWNRDTQYF TGTGCCAGCAGCTGGAACAGGGATACGCAGTATTTT
TRBJ2-5 TRBD2 few TRBV29-1 14 CSGRLAGGRETQYF TGCAGCGGACGACTAGCGGGGGGGAGAGAGACCCAGTACTTC
TRBJ2-1 . many TRBV15 13 CATSSSPRGEQFF TGTGCCACCAGCAGTTCACCCCGGGGAGAGCAGTTCTTC
TRBJ2-5 . many TRBV20-1 13 CSARDTLQETQYF TGCAGTGCTCGGGACACCTTACAAGAGACCCAGTACTTC
TRBJ2-5 TRBD2 . TRBV2 15 CASSVYGGEGETQYF TGTGCCAGCAGTGTTTACGGGGGGGAGGGAGAGACCCAGTACTTC
TRBJ1-1 . . TRBV15 16 CATSRDQETVNNEAFF TGTGCCACCAGCAGAGATCAGGAGACGGTGAACAATGAAGCTTTCTTT
TRBJ2-3 . . TRBV5-1 17 CASSLALLGQSTDTQYF TGCGCCAGCAGCTTGGCCCTTCTAGGACAGTCCACAGATACGCAGTATTTT
TRBJ2-1 TRBD2 . TRBV7-3 13 CASSRTSGGASFF TGTGCCAGCAGCAGGACTAGCGGGGGGGCCTCTTTCTTC
TRBJ1-5 . . TRBV6-1 15 CASSEGQGSYQPQHF TGTGCCAGCAGTGAAGGGCAGGGAAGCTATCAGCCCCAGCATTTT
TRBJ2-5 . many TRBV19 14 CASTKTGIGETQYF TGTGCCAGCACTAAGACCGGGATTGGAGAGACCCAGTACTTC
TRBJ1-3 . . TRBV29-1 14 CSVATASSGNTIYF TGCAGCGTTGCGACAGCGAGCTCTGGAAACACCATATATTTT
TRBJ2-7 . many TRBV20-1 13 CSAPIPPTYEQYF TGCAGTGCCCCGATACCACCAACCTACGAGCAGTACTTC
TRBJ1-2 . . TRBV7-3 14 CASSPPAEVYGYTF TGTGCCAGCAGCCCCCCCGCAGAAGTCTATGGCTACACCTTC
TRBJ2-4 TRBD2 . TRBV27 16 CASSSLAGVAKNIQYF TGTGCCAGCAGTTCGCTAGCGGGGGTAGCCAAAAACATTCAGTACTTC
TRBJ1-2 TRBD1 many TRBV2 16 CASSGWTGVSDYGYTF TGTGCCAGCAGTGGGTGGACAGGGGTGTCTGACTATGGCTACACCTTC
TRBJ1-1 TRBD1 many TRBV20-1 14 CSATRTGANTEAFF TGCAGTGCCACCCGGACAGGGGCCAACACTGAAGCTTTCTTT
TRBJ1-1 . many TRBV5-5 17 CASSLQGYQGRNTEAFF TGTGCCAGCAGCTTGCAAGGCTACCAGGGCAGGAACACTGAAGCTTTCTTT
TRBJ1-1 . many TRBV6-2/TRBV6-3 13 CASSYQPNTEAFF TGTGCCAGCAGTTATCAACCGAACACTGAAGCTTTCTTT
TRBJ1-3 TRBD1 . TRBV18 16 CASSPPGTGGGNTIYF TGTGCCAGCTCACCACCGGGGACAGGGGGAGGAAACACCATATATTTT
TRBJ1-2 . . TRBV2 14 CASLTLDRGRGYTF TGTGCCAGCCTAACCCTAGACAGAGGTCGAGGCTACACCTTC
TRBJ2-1 TRBD1 . TRBV5-1 15 CASSLETGIYNEQFF TGCGCCAGCAGCCTTGAGACAGGGATTTACAATGAGCAGTTCTTC
TRBJ1-6 TRBD1 many TRBV19 14 CASSIPDRGSPLHF TGTGCCAGTAGTATCCCCGACAGGGGTTCACCCCTCCACTTT